A selection of T cell receptor beta chains follows, all from one sample in a study of cytotoxic CD8 clonotypes in ibrutinib-treated CLL. The repertoire was sequenced with immunoSEQ multiplex PCR; TCRdb's copy has only in-frame clones and lacks some. Among under 200,000 clones listed, around 84% were seen once. Sequences were derived from PBMCs, sampled after 12 months of ibrutinib treatment. These receptors originate from a human donor with chronic lymphocytic leukemia. CDR3s include the opening cysteine and the closing phenylalanine or tryptophan. A D gene is named only where the DNA matches it firmly. Some rows mark clone size as missing; the rest say once, few, many or name a class of expanded clone.

j_call clone_size d_call v_call cdr3_nt cdr3_aa
TRBJ2-7 . . TRBV5-1 TGCGCCAGCAGCACCGGGGCGGGGCCTCTCTACGAGCAGTACTTC CASSTGAGPLYEQYF
TRBJ1-4 . . TRBV27 TGTGCCAGCAGTTTAAGGCAAAATGAAAAACTGTTTTTT CASSLRQNEKLFF
TRBJ2-6 . . TRBV25-1 TGTGCCAGCGCCCTAGCTGGGGCCAACGTCCTGACTTTC CASALAGANVLTF
TRBJ2-5 . . TRBV5-4 TGTGCCAGCAGCTTGTCTGATAATCAAGAGACCCAGTACTTC CASSLSDNQETQYF
TRBJ2-2 few . TRBV7-2 TGTGCCAGCAGCAAGGACGCCGGGGAGCTGTTTTTT CASSKDAGELFF
TRBJ1-3 . . TRBV30 TGTGCCTCGAGGGAGTCTGGAAACACCATATATTTT CASRESGNTIYF
TRBJ2-2 . . TRBV12-5 TGTGCTAGTGGTTCATCTACCGGGGAGCTGTTTTTT CASGSSTGELFF
TRBJ1-2 . . TRBV4-1 TGCGCCAGCAGCCAACTTGGGAGAAGTAAATCCTATGGCTACACCTTC CASSQLGRSKSYGYTF
TRBJ2-7 . TRBD2 TRBV9 TGTGCCAGCAGCGTAACTAGCGGAACCTACGAGCAGTACTTC CASSVTSGTYEQYF
TRBJ1-5 . TRBD1 TRBV27 TGTGCCAGCGCACGGTTGCAGGACAGGGATAGTGGCAATCAGCCCCAGCATTTT CASARLQDRDSGNQPQHF
TRBJ2-7 once . TRBV28 TGTGCCTGCAGGAGCAGCGGAAACTACGAGCGGTACTTC CACRSSGNYERYF
TRBJ2-1 . TRBD2 TRBV19 TGTGCCAGTAGTCCTCACCCTAGCGGGAGGGCCGACCACAATGAGCAGTTCTTC CASSPHPSGRADHNEQFF
TRBJ1-2 . TRBD1 TRBV18 TGTGCCAGCTCACCACGCCGGGACAGCTATGGCTACACCTTC CASSPRRDSYGYTF
TRBJ1-5 . TRBD1 TRBV7-8 TGTGCCAGCAGCCGATTGATCCCGGGACAGGACGTTAATCAGCCCCAGCATTTT CASSRLIPGQDVNQPQHF
TRBJ1-2 . . TRBV7-2 TGTGCCAGCAGCTTAGCGCCAGGGCACTATGGCTACACCTTC CASSLAPGHYGYTF
TRBJ1-6 . TRBD1 TRBV19 TGTGCCAGTAGGGACAGGGGTTCACCCCTCCACTTT CASRDRGSPLHF
TRBJ2-7 once . TRBV20-1 TGCAGTGCTACTCCTAATAGGGAGCAGTACTTC CSATPNREQYF
TRBJ2-7 . TRBD2 TRBV18 TGTGCCAGCTCACCAAAGGCCAGGACTAGCGTTTACGAGCAGTACTTC CASSPKARTSVYEQYF
TRBJ2-3 . TRBD2 TRBV27 TGTGCCAGCAGACCAACTAGCGGTATCACAGATACGCAGTATTTT CASRPTSGITDTQYF
TRBJ2-3 . . TRBV21-1 TGTGCCAGCAGCAAACTAGCGGGAGTCACAGATACGCAGTATTTT CASSKLAGVTDTQYF
TRBJ1-5 . . TRBV25-1 TGTGCCAGTCGGTGGGGAGACAATCAGCCCCAGCATTTT CASRWGDNQPQHF